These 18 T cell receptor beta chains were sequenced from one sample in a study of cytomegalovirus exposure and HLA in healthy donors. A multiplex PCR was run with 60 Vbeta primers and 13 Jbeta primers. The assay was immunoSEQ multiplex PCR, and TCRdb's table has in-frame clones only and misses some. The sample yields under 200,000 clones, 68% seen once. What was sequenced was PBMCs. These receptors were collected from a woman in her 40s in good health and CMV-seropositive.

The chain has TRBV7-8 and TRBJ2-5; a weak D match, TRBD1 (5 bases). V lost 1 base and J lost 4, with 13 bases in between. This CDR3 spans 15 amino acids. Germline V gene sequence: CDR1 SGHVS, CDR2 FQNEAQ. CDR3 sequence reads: CASSLGRVTSETQYF. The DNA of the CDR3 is TGTGCCAGCAGCTTAGGCAGGGTAACCTCAGAGACCCAGTACTTC.

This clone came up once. The CDR3 here is CASGAGGAGEETQYF. DNA of the CDR3: TGTGCCAGCGGCGCAGGTGGAGCGGGGGAAGAGACCCAGTACTTC. V is TRBV28 and J is TRBJ2-5, with TRBD2 matching 8 bases. V lost 8 bases and J lost 3; bases outside the gene matches: 11. The CDR3 sequence is 15 residues long. In germline, CDR1 is MDHEN, CDR2 SYDVKM.

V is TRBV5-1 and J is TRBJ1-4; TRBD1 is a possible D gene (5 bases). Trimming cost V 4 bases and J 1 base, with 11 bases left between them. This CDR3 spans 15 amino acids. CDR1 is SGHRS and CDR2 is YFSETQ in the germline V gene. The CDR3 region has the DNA TGCGCCAGCAGCGACAGAGCCGGAACTAATGAAAAACTGTTTTTT. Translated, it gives CASSDRAGTNEKLFF.

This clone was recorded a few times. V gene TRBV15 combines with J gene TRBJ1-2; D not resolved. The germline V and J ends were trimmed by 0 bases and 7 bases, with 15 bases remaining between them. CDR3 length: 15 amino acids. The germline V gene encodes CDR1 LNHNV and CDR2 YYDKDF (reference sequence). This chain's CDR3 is CATSRDRGTLGGYTF. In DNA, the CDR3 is TGTGCCACCAGCAGAGATCGGGGTACCCTTGGTGGCTACACCTTC.

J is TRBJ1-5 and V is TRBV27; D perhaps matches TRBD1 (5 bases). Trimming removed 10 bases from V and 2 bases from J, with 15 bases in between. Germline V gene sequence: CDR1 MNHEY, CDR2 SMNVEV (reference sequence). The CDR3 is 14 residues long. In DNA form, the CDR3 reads TGTGCCACAGGTCCAGGGCTCGGCAATCAGCCCCAGCATTTT. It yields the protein CATGPGLGNQPQHF.

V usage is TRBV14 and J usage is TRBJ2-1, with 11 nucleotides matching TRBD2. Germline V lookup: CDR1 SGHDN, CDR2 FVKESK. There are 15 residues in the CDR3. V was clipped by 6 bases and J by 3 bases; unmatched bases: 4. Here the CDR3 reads CASRETSGGYNEQFF. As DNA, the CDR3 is TGTGCCAGCAGAGAAACTAGCGGGGGCTACAATGAGCAGTTCTTC.

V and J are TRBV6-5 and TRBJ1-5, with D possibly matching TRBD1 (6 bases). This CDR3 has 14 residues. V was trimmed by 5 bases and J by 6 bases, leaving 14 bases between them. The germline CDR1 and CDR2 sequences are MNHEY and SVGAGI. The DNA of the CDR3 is TGTGCCAGCAGTACAGGGTCGCGTAGTCAGCCCCAGCATTTT. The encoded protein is CASSTGSRSQPQHF.

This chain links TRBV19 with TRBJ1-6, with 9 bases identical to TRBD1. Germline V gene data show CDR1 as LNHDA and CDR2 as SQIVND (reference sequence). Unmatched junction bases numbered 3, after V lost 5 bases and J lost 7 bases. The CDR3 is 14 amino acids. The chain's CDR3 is CASSLDRGNSPLHF. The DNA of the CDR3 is TGTGCCAGTAGTCTGGACAGGGGAAATTCACCCCTCCACTTT. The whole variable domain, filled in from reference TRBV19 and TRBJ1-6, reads DGGITQSPKYLFRKEGQNVTLSCEQNLNHDAMYWYRQDPGQGLRLIYYSQIVNDFQKGDIAEGYSVSREKKESFPLTVTSAQKNPTAFYLCASSLDRGNSPLHFGNGTRLTVT.

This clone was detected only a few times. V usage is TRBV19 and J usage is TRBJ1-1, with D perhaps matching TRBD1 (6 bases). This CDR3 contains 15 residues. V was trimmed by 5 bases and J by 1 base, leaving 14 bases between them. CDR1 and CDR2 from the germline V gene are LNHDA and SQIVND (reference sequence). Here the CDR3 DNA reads TGTGCCAGTAGTTTATCAGGGGTAGCGAACACTGAAGCTTTCTTT. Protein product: CASSLSGVANTEAFF.

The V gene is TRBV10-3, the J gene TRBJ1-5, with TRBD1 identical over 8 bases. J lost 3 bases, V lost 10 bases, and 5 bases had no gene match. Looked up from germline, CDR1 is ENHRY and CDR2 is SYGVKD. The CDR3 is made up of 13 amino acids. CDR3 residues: CATRTGYNQPQHF. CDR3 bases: TGTGCCACCCGGACAGGGTACAATCAGCCCCAGCATTTT.

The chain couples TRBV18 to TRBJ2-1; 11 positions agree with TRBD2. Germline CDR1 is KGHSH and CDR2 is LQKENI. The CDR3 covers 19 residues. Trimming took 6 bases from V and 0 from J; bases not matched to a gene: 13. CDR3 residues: CASSLPTGLAGGSYNEQFF. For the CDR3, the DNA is TGTGCCAGCTCGCTCCCAACCGGGCTAGCGGGAGGCTCCTACAATGAGCAGTTCTTC.

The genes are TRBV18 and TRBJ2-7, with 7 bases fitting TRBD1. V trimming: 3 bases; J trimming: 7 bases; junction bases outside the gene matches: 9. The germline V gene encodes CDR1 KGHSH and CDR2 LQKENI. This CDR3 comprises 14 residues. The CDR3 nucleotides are TGTGCCAGCTCACCGTTACAGGGGACGGGAGAGCAGTACTTC. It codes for CASSPLQGTGEQYF.

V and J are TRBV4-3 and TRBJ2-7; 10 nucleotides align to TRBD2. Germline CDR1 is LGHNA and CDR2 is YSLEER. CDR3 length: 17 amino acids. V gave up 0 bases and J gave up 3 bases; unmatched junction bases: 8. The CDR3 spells CASSQDRSSGSYYEQYF. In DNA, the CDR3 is TGCGCCAGCAGCCAAGATCGGTCTAGCGGGAGTTACTACGAGCAGTACTTC.

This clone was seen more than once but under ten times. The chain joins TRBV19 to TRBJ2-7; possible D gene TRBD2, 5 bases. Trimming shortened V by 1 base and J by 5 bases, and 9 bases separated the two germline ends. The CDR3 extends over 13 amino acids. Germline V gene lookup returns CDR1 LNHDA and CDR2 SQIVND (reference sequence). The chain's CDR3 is CASSIGGGHEQYF. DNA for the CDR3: TGTGCCAGTAGTATAGGTGGAGGCCACGAGCAGTACTTC.

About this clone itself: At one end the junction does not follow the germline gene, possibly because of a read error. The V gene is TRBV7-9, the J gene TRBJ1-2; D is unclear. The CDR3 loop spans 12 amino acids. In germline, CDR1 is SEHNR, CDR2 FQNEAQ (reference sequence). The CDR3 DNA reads TGTTCCAGCAGCGCCTACAGCTATGGCTACACCTTC. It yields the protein CSSSAYSYGYTF. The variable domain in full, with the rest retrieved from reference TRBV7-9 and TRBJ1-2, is DTGVSQNPRHKITKRGQNVTFRCDPISEHNRLYWYRQTLGQGPEFLTYFQNEAQLEKSRLLSDRFSAERPKGSFSTLEIQRTEQGDSAMYLCSSSAYSYGYTFGSGTRLTVV.

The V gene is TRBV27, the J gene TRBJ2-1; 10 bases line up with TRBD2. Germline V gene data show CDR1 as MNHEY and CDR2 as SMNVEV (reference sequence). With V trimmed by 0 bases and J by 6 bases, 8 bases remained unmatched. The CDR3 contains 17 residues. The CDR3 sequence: CASSLSIALAGTNEQFF. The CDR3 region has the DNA TGTGCCAGCAGTTTATCGATAGCACTAGCGGGGACCAATGAGCAGTTCTTC.

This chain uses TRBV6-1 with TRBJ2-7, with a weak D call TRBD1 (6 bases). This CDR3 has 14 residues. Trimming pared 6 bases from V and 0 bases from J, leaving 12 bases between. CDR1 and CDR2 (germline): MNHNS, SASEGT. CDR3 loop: CASRYDRPSYEQYF. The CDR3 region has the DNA TGTGCCAGCAGATACGACAGGCCCTCCTACGAGCAGTACTTC.

CDR3 sequence reads: CASSLGGGVYYGYTF. Written as DNA, the CDR3 is TGTGCCAGCAGTTTAGGAGGGGGCGTCTACTATGGCTACACCTTC. The genes are TRBV28 and TRBJ1-2; 7 bases are a match to TRBD1. The CDR3 runs 15 residues. Germline CDR1 reads MDHEN; CDR2 reads SYDVKM. Trimming cost V 2 bases and J 3 bases; bases outside gene matches: 6.